This T cell receptor beta chain was recorded in a study of post-analysis software for immune sequencing data. The TCR beta cDNA libraries contained unique molecular identifiers. TCRdb itself ran the PCR reads through MiXCR, one entry per CDR3 protein. Here the sample spans 430,000 or so distinct CDR3 sequences, approximately 37% being singletons. The specimen sequenced was blood. The sequence came from a girl aged 2-10 years with multiple sclerosis.

The CDR3 protein is CASSLFSAFTGELFF. The CDR3 bases are TGTGCCAGCAGTTTGTTTTCCGCTTTCACCGGGGAGCTGTTTTTT. The chain combines TRBV12-3 or TRBV12-4 with TRBJ2-2; no reliable D call. The CDR3 has 15 amino acids. The ends were cut back, 3 bases at V and 4 bases at J, with 12 bases in the middle.